Below, 27 T cell receptor beta chains from the same sample are listed, as sequenced in a study of blood T cell repertoires in COVID-19. Clones were sequenced by immunoSEQ multiplex PCR, and TCRdb holds only the in-frame ones, with some missing. The sample consists of a few hundred thousand clones, roughly 87% of them appearing once. Sequenced sample: PBMCs or T cells enriched from blood (not recorded which). These receptors were collected from a woman aged 25 to 39 who had recovered from COVID-19.

The rearrangement links TRBV7-9 to TRBJ1-2; the match to TRBD1 covers 8 bases. CDR1 SEHNR and CDR2 FQNEAQ come from the germline V gene (reference sequence). The ends lost 5 bases at V and 1 base at J; junction bases unmatched: 18. The CDR3 is 19 amino acids. The CDR3 protein is CASSKFGAGGARLNYGYTF. The CDR3 DNA reads TGTGCCAGCAGCAAGTTTGGGGCAGGGGGCGCTCGACTTAACTATGGCTACACCTTC.

CDR3 loop: CASSLARGLGANYGYTF. The CDR3 DNA reads TGTGCCAGCAGCTTAGCGAGAGGGCTTGGGGCTAACTATGGCTACACCTTC. The chain employs TRBV7-2 and TRBJ1-2; unclear D gene. The germline CDR1 and CDR2 sequences are SGHTA and FQGNSA. The CDR3 consists of 17 residues. V was cut by 0 bases and J by 0 bases, with 14 bases left in between.

This clone was recorded at least ten times. This chain uses TRBV15 with TRBJ2-1; maybe TRBD2 (7 bases). V shed 4 bases and J shed 1 base, with 20 bases lying between them. The CDR3 loop spans 18 amino acids. CDR1 is LNHNV and CDR2 is YYDKDF in the germline V gene (reference sequence). This chain's CDR3 is CATSTEVGRGPSYNEQFF. The CDR3 coding sequence is TGTGCCACCAGCACAGAGGTGGGGCGGGGGCCGTCCTACAATGAGCAGTTCTTC.

The V gene is TRBV12-3 or TRBV12-4, the J gene TRBJ1-1, with 8 bases matching TRBD1. This CDR3 has 13 residues. Trimming took 8 bases from V and 3 from J; bases not matched to a gene: 5. The DNA for the CDR3 is TGTGCCAGCGGACAGGGAAGGGACACTGAAGCTTTCTTT. Translated: CASGQGRDTEAFF.

This chain uses TRBV7-3 with TRBJ1-1, with D perhaps TRBD1 (6 bases). Germline assignment: CDR1 SGHTA and CDR2 FQGTGA. The CDR3 totals 14 residues. V was shortened by 3 bases and J by 11 bases, with 19 bases between the two germline ends. The CDR3 sequence: CASSLRRAGDEAFF. The CDR3 DNA follows: TGTGCCAGCAGCTTGAGGCGCGCAGGGGATGAGGCTTTCTTT.

The V and J genes are TRBV5-6 and TRBJ1-1, with 7 positions matching TRBD1. Per the germline V gene, CDR1 is SGHDT and CDR2 is YYEEEE. Trimming removed 3 bases from V and 7 bases from J; junction bases left unmatched: 15. The CDR3 runs 16 residues. CDR3 sequence: CASSWGQSYGIHEAFF. Written as DNA, the CDR3 is TGTGCCAGCAGCTGGGGACAGTCTTACGGTATTCATGAAGCTTTCTTT.

This chain connects TRBV19 to TRBJ1-6, with D maybe TRBD1 (6 bases). V lost 7 bases and J 6 bases, leaving 16 bases between the germline ends. This CDR3 is 15 amino acids long. CDR1 and CDR2 (germline): LNHDA, SQIVND (reference sequence). The chain's CDR3 is CASTHTGRGNSPLHF. The CDR3 DNA follows: TGTGCCAGTACCCACACAGGGCGAGGTAATTCACCCCTCCACTTT.

This chain connects TRBV7-9 to TRBJ1-4; possible D gene TRBD1, 5 bases. The CDR3 consists of 15 residues. The V gene's germline CDR1 is SEHNR and CDR2 FQNEAQ (reference sequence). V dropped 3 bases and J dropped 4 bases, with 12 bases sitting between them. CDR3 in amino acids: CASSFLRASNEKLFF. The CDR3 nucleotides are TGTGCCAGCAGCTTTCTCAGGGCTAGTAATGAAAAACTGTTTTTT.

This chain links TRBV14 with TRBJ2-1; 11 bases fit TRBD1. This CDR3 spans 15 amino acids. Germline V gene sequence: CDR1 SGHDN, CDR2 FVKESK. Trimming removed 5 bases from V and 10 bases from J; junction bases left unmatched: 10. CDR3 coding DNA: TGTGCCAGCAGCAAACGGGGGACAGGGGGTAGGGAGCAGTTCTTC. Amino acids: CASSKRGTGGREQFF. The whole variable domain, remainder taken from reference TRBV14 and TRBJ2-1, is EAGVTQFPSHSVIEKGQTVTLRCDPISGHDNLYWYRRVMGKEIKFLLHFVKESKQDESGMPNNRFLAERTGGTYSTLKVQPAELEDSGVYFCASSKRGTGGREQFFGPGTRLTVL.

The chain is built from TRBV2 and TRBJ1-2, with D perhaps matching TRBD1 (6 bases). The V end lost 6 bases, the J end lost 2 bases, and 13 bases lay between the germline ends. The CDR3 runs 14 residues. The V gene's germline CDR1 is SNHLY and CDR2 FYNNEI. The CDR3 loop reads CASRSGEGNYGYTF. CDR3 coding DNA: TGTGCCAGCAGATCAGGGGAGGGGAACTATGGCTACACCTTC.

V is TRBV7-9 and J is TRBJ2-2, with 10 nucleotides matching TRBD2. V shed 3 bases and J 2 bases; nucleotides not matched to a gene: 9. Germline assignment: CDR1 SEHNR and CDR2 FQNEAQ (reference sequence). CDR3 length: 18 amino acids. The CDR3 region is CASSFGLAGAYNTGELFF. The CDR3 DNA is TGTGCCAGCAGCTTTGGGCTAGCGGGGGCCTACAACACCGGGGAGCTGTTTTTT. Based on the CDR3 plus reference TRBV7-9 and TRBJ2-2, the full variable domain is DTGVSQNPRHKITKRGQNVTFRCDPISEHNRLYWYRQTLGQGPEFLTYFQNEAQLEKSRLLSDRFSAERPKGSFSTLEIQRTEQGDSAMYLCASSFGLAGAYNTGELFFGEGSRLTVL.

CDR3: CASSPGHRMNTEAFF. CDR3 DNA sequence: TGTGCCAGCAGTCCGGGACACAGAATGAACACTGAAGCTTTCTTT. The chain has TRBV6-6 and TRBJ1-1; possibly TRBD1 for D (6 bases). The CDR3 sequence is 15 residues long. The germline CDR1 and CDR2 sequences are MNHNY and SVGAGI (reference sequence). Trimming took 5 bases from V and 0 from J, leaving 13 bases between them.

J is TRBJ1-2 and V is TRBV7-9, with TRBD1 as a possible D gene (6 bases). V was pared by 3 bases and J by 2 bases, with 16 bases between. The germline CDR1 and CDR2 sequences are SEHNR and FQNEAQ (reference sequence). CDR3 size: 16 residues. The CDR3: CASSFPPPGHNYGYTF. CDR3 sequence (DNA): TGTGCCAGCAGCTTCCCGCCCCCGGGACACAACTATGGCTACACCTTC.

J is TRBJ1-1 and V is TRBV16; 7 bases are shared with TRBD1. The V gene end was trimmed by 3 bases and the J gene end by 6 bases; junction bases not matched to a gene: 10. This CDR3 spans 15 amino acids. Per the germline V gene, CDR1 is KGHSY and CDR2 is FQNENV. The CDR3 nucleotides read TGTGCCAGCAGCCACCCAGGGGGGCCCGGGGCTGAAGCTTTCTTT. It is translated as CASSHPGGPGAEAFF.

The chain employs TRBV6-1 and TRBJ1-6; D ambiguous. There are 15 residues in the CDR3. CDR1 is MNHNS, CDR2 SASEGT, per germline. The ends were cut back, 4 bases at V and 6 bases at J, with 13 bases in the middle. CDR3 loop: CASSAAVKLNSPLHF. The CDR3 DNA reads TGTGCCAGCAGTGCAGCCGTTAAACTTAATTCACCCCTCCACTTT.

The DNA for the CDR3 is TGCGCCAGCTCCCCCGGGACAGGGGATTGGAATGGCTACACCTTC. As protein: CASSPGTGDWNGYTF. This chain links TRBV23-1 with TRBJ1-2, with TRBD1 matching over 10 bases. TRBV23-1 is designated an ORF whose function remains uncertain. V shed 8 bases and J 6 bases; nucleotides not matched to a gene: 12. This CDR3 comprises 15 residues.

J is TRBJ1-1 and V is TRBV27; unclear D gene. The V and J ends lost 6 bases and 1 base respectively, with 9 bases between them. This CDR3 spans 13 amino acids. CDR1 MNHEY and CDR2 SMNVEV come from the germline V gene (reference sequence). The CDR3 DNA is TGTGCCAGCAGCTCTATTGGGAACACTGAAGCTTTCTTT. It is translated as CASSSIGNTEAFF.

The chain has TRBV7-8 and TRBJ1-2; D perhaps matches TRBD1 (5 bases). Between the trimmed V and J ends, which lost 7 bases and 4 bases, there was a span of 16 bases. Germline CDR1 and CDR2: SGHVS and FQNEAQ. This CDR3 spans 14 amino acids. The CDR3 sequence is CASTDRGRGYGYTF. The CDR3 region has the DNA TGTGCCAGCACCGACAGAGGTAGAGGCTATGGCTACACCTTC.

This chain joins TRBV4-1 and TRBJ2-1, with TRBD2 identical over 8 bases. The trim removed 0 bases at V and 12 bases at J, leaving 10 bases unmatched. This CDR3 has 15 residues. Germline CDR1 reads MGHRA; CDR2 reads YSYEKL. CDR3 DNA sequence: TGCGCCAGCAGCCAAGAAGATGGCGGGGGGCGGGTGCAGTTCTTC. Its translation is CASSQEDGGGRVQFF.

As for this clone: Additional DNA sequences in this sample encode the identical CDR3. The V call is TRBV20-1, the J call TRBJ1-1; D not certain. Trimming left V 6 bases short and J 1 base short, with 6 bases between. This CDR3 comprises 11 residues. In germline, CDR1 is DFQATT, CDR2 SNEGSKA (reference sequence). CDR3 loop: CSAQRNTEAFF. The CDR3 nucleotides read TGCAGTGCCCAGCGGAACACTGAAGCTTTCTTT.

This chain connects TRBV5-4 to TRBJ2-1; possibly TRBD2 for D (7 bases). The CDR3 has 14 residues. Per germline, CDR1 SGHNT and CDR2 YYREEE (reference sequence). V was cut by 5 bases and J by 5 bases, with 14 bases left in between. CDR3 region: CASSRRGPNNEQFF. The CDR3, as DNA: TGTGCCAGCAGTCGGCGGGGGCCGAACAATGAGCAGTTCTTC.

This CDR3 is CASSLTGSRNEQFF. The CDR3 DNA sequence: TGCGCCAGCAGCTTAACAGGATCTCGCAATGAGCAGTTCTTC. The genes are TRBV5-1 and TRBJ2-1, with D possibly matching TRBD1 (5 bases). V was trimmed by 2 bases and J by 6 bases, leaving 12 bases between them. Germline CDR1 is SGHRS and CDR2 is YFSETQ. CDR3 length: 14 amino acids.

The CDR3 protein is CASSIPDPGEAFF. CDR3 in DNA: TGTGCCAGCAGCATCCCCGACCCGGGTGAAGCTTTCTTT. The chain is built from TRBV5-8 and TRBJ1-1; D call uncertain. Trimming took off 4 bases at V and 7 bases at J, with 14 bases between the two ends. From germline, CDR1 is SGHTS and CDR2 YDEGEE. This CDR3 spans 13 amino acids.

V gene TRBV4-3 combines with J gene TRBJ2-7, with D perhaps TRBD2 (6 bases). CDR1 and CDR2 (germline): LGHNA, YSLEER. The ends were cut back, 1 base at V and 2 bases at J, with 12 bases in the middle. This CDR3 comprises 15 residues. CDR3 region: CASSQGGGMAYEQYF. The DNA for the CDR3 is TGCGCCAGCAGCCAAGGAGGAGGGATGGCCTACGAGCAGTACTTC.

The genes are TRBV2 and TRBJ1-1; no clear D gene. The CDR3 sequence is 12 residues long. Trimming stripped 6 bases from V and 4 bases from J, with 9 bases between. Germline assignment: CDR1 SNHLY and CDR2 FYNNEI. The CDR3: CASSGSRTEAFF. CDR3 DNA: TGTGCCAGCAGCGGGTCGCGCACTGAAGCTTTCTTT.

This clone was seen a handful of times. The rearrangement joins TRBV2 to TRBJ2-7; perhaps TRBD1 as D (5 bases). V was pared by 3 bases and J by 0 bases, with 12 bases between. Germline assignment: CDR1 SNHLY and CDR2 FYNNEI. This CDR3 contains 15 residues. CDR3 bases: TGTGCCAGCAGTGATCTCGGCAGGGACTCCTACGAGCAGTACTTC. As protein: CASSDLGRDSYEQYF.

The rearrangement links TRBV6-6 to TRBJ2-7, with a tentative D call TRBD2 (5 bases). The CDR3 spans 11 residues. Germline-derived CDR1 and CDR2 are MNHNY and SVGAGI (reference sequence). V was trimmed by 7 bases and J by 5 bases, leaving 9 bases between them. The CDR3 coding sequence is TGTGCCAGCACTCAAGCGGACGAGCAGTACTTC. The encoded protein is CASTQADEQYF.